This TCR beta chain was sequenced in a study of T cells expressing NK-cell markers. In generating TCR beta cDNA, 5'RACE template switching with UMIs was used. For each CDR3 protein, TCRdb gives one entry from its re-call of the 5' RACE reads, without DNA. This table holds around 380,000 distinct CDR3 sequences. As concerns this clonotype: Its antigen is currently unknown.

The CDR3 is 16 amino acids. From germline, CDR1 is LGHNA and CDR2 YNFKEQ. Study-level findings and limits: Dominant NKG2C+ clonotypes accounted for roughly 1.0-8% of CD8+ T cells in about 6 donors.

The sample taken for sequencing was blood T cells: a sorted CD56 or NKG2C T cell subset, CD4+ or CD8+ T cells, or bulk PBMC T cells (not recorded which). The chain combines TRBV4-2 with TRBJ2-3. The TCR was taken from a woman aged 50 to 60 in good health. The chain's CDR3 is CASSQQLAGSTDTQYF.